This TCR beta chain was recovered during a study of identical twins. TCRdb re-derived calls from the 5' RACE reads in MiXCR, one entry per CDR3 protein. The repertoire holds 550,000 to 800,000 distinct CDR3 sequences, with about 7.1% as singletons. These sequences were also reported in another study, on yellow fever vaccine responses in identical twins.

The TCR originated in a woman aged 18-29 years in good health. The sample consisted of PBMCs.

CDR3 coding DNA: TGTGCCAGCAGTCCCTCTACAGGGCGGGCAGATACGCAGTATTTT. It translates to CASSPSTGRADTQYF. This sequence joins TRBV6-1 and TRBJ2-3; tentative D call: TRBD1 (6 bases). The germline V and J ends were trimmed by 5 bases and 4 bases, with 16 bases remaining between them. The CDR3 has 15 amino acids. Per the germline V gene, CDR1 is MNHNS and CDR2 is SASEGT.